A selection of T cell receptor beta chains follows, all from one sample in a study of blood T cells in healthy people across ages. TCRdb reprocessed the 5' RACE reads with MiXCR, giving one entry per CDR3 protein. The table has about 1.4 million distinct CDR3 sequences, roughly 59% seen once. Specimen: blood. Receptors originate from a man aged 18-30 years in good health. The CDR3 runs from the conserved cysteine through the conserved F or W. A D gene is named only where the DNA matches it firmly. Part of the rows lack a size; the others show once, few, many or a class for expanded clones.

D gene	V gene	J gene	clone size	CDR3 protein	CDR3 DNA
-	TRBV2	TRBJ1-4	-	CASGRRPATNEKLFF	TGTGCCAGCGGGAGACGGCCTGCAACTAATGAAAAACTGTTTTTT
-	TRBV7-6	TRBJ2-7	-	CASRRTFYEQYF	TGTGCCAGCAGGCGGACCTTCTACGAGCAGTACTTC
-	TRBV29-1	TRBJ1-2	-	CSVGKGPMEGYTF	TGCAGCGTTGGTAAGGGGCCAATGGAAGGCTACACCTTC
TRBD2	TRBV11-2	TRBJ2-5	few	CASSPRLAGGGGQETQYF	TGTGCCAGCAGCCCTCGACTAGCGGGGGGTGGGGGACAAGAGACCCAGTACTTC
-	TRBV30	TRBJ1-1	-	CAWSPLSATEAFF	TGTGCCTGGAGCCCCTTGAGCGCCACTGAAGCTTTCTTT
-	TRBV11-2	TRBJ1-2	few	CASSPAVAVYTF	TGTGCCAGCAGCCCTGCTGTCGCAGTCTACACCTTC
-	TRBV18	TRBJ1-6	-	CAGSPLSGLADNSPLHF	TGTGCCGGCTCACCATTGTCGGGATTGGCCGATAATTCACCCCTCCACTTT
-	TRBV7-9	TRBJ2-5	-	CASNSYADLPETQYF	TGTGCCAGCAACTCCTATGCGGACCTCCCGGAGACCCAGTACTTC
-	TRBV7-9	TRBJ1-4	-	CASSLRAEFPNEKLFF	TGTGCCAGCAGCTTAAGAGCAGAGTTTCCCAATGAAAAACTGTTTTTT
-	TRBV5-1	TRBJ2-2	-	CASRTTQGTSVTGELFF	TGTGCCAGCAGAACGACACAAGGGACATCCGTCACCGGGGAGCTGTTTTTT
-	TRBV12-3/TRBV12-4	TRBJ2-2	-	CASGSGELFF	TGTGCCAGCGGTTCCGGGGAGCTGTTTTTT
-	TRBV29-1	TRBJ1-1	-	CSVAPSYTEAFF	TGCAGCGTTGCCCCCTCGTACACTGAAGCTTTCTTT
-	TRBV14	TRBJ1-4	few	CASSLTSATNEKLFF	TGTGCCAGCAGCCTTACCAGTGCAACTAATGAAAAACTGTTTTTT
-	TRBV28	TRBJ2-3	-	CASSLVGATDTQYF	TGTGCCAGCAGTTTGGTCGGGGCTACAGATACGCAGTATTTT
-	TRBV11-3	TRBJ1-6	few	CASSTTSDSPLHF	TGTGCCAGCAGCACGACCAGCGATTCACCCCTCCACTTT
TRBD2	TRBV7-2	TRBJ2-7	-	CASSHQTGTSYEQYF	TGTGCCAGCAGCCATCAAACCGGGACTAGCTACGAGCAGTACTTC
-	TRBV14	TRBJ1-2	-	CASSSQDGGGYGYTF	TGTGCCAGCAGCTCGCAGGACGGCGGCGGCTATGGCTACACCTTC
TRBD2	TRBV5-1	TRBJ2-4	-	CASSITSGRIDIQYF	TGCGCCAGCAGCATTACTAGCGGGAGGATCGACATTCAGTACTTC
-	TRBV6-5	TRBJ1-6	-	CASSYSKSTPLHF	TGTGCCAGCAGTTACTCGAAGAGTACACCCCTCCACTTT
-	TRBV29-1	TRBJ2-7	-	CSIRTGSSYEQYF	TGCAGCATTCGGACGGGTAGCTCCTACGAGCAGTACTTC
-	TRBV12-3/TRBV12-4	TRBJ2-3	-	CASSLVLGMRSTDTQYF	TGTGCCAGCAGTTTGGTGTTGGGGATGAGGAGCACAGATACGCAGTATTTT
-	TRBV12-3/TRBV12-4	TRBJ2-1	-	CASSFKLADEGEQFF	TGTGCCAGCAGTTTCAAGCTAGCAGACGAGGGTGAGCAGTTCTTC
-	TRBV2	TRBJ2-1	once	CASSRGDPPLNEQFF	TGTGCCAGCAGCAGGGGGGACCCACCTCTCAATGAGCAGTTCTTC
TRBD1	TRBV7-9	TRBJ1-2	-	CASSFLGQGDYGYTF	TGTGCCAGCAGCTTTTTGGGACAGGGGGACTATGGCTACACCTTC
TRBD1	TRBV25-1	TRBJ2-1	few	CASYGWGQGARGYNEQFF	TGTGCCAGCTACGGCTGGGGACAGGGGGCTAGGGGGTACAATGAGCAGTTCTTC
TRBD1	TRBV10-3	TRBJ1-1	-	CAINQGQGSTFF	TGTGCCATCAACCAAGGACAGGGTAGTACTTTCTTT
TRBD2	TRBV29-1	TRBJ2-7	few	CSVAGLARYEQYF	TGCAGCGTTGCGGGACTAGCACGCTACGAGCAGTACTTC
TRBD2	TRBV7-8	TRBJ2-7	few	CASSLVRLAGGPSYEQYF	TGTGCCAGCAGCTTAGTAAGACTAGCGGGAGGTCCGTCCTACGAGCAGTACTTC
-	TRBV5-1	TRBJ1-1	-	CASSLFQGFTEAFF	TGCGCCAGCAGCTTGTTTCAAGGGTTTACTGAAGCTTTCTTT
-	TRBV6-6	TRBJ2-5	-	CASSRNHREETQYF	TGTGCCAGCAGCCGTAACCACAGGGAAGAGACCCAGTACTTC